This T cell receptor beta chain derives from a study of blood T cell repertoires in COVID-19. Overall study context: COVID-19 samples collected from the United States, Italy and Spain covered acute and convalescent phases. PBMCs, B-cell-depleted T cells, or T cells provided the cDNA or gDNA that made up the material.

Sequenced by immunoSEQ multiplex PCR; TCRdb stores in-frame clones only, minus some. The sample shows a few hundred thousand clones, about 87% of them seen only once. The CDR3 spans 15 residues. The J segment lost 6 bases and the V segment lost 0 bases, leaving 3 bases of the junction unmatched. CDR1 SGHRS and CDR2 YFSETQ come from the germline V gene. Source material: peripheral blood. The sequence was collected from a woman in her thirties or forties with acute or convalescent COVID-19. The chain couples TRBV5-1 to TRBJ1-4; 9 bases are shared with TRBD1. CDR3 DNA: TGCGCCAGCAGCTTGGATGGGACAGGGTATGAAAAACTGTTTTTT. Protein: CASSLDGTGYEKLFF.